The 31 T cell receptor beta chains below all came from one sample that was sequenced in a study of T-cell reconstitution after alpha-beta-depleted transplantation in children. Preparation of the TCRbeta library was carried out with unique molecular identifiers. One entry per CDR3 protein, called by TCRdb with MiXCR from the PCR reads. The sample holds about 130,000 distinct CDR3 sequences, 9.5% to 10% seen once. This specimen consisted of PBMCs, mostly from graft donor cells, obtained 180 days after TCRalphabeta/CD19-depleted stem cell transplant. The receptor set was obtained from a girl less than two years old who had a stem cell transplant for combined immunodeficiency, so the T cells may come from the graft donor.

At least ten counts were recorded for this clonotype. The V gene is TRBV7-2, the J gene TRBJ1-2; 7 nucleotides agree with TRBD1. CDR3 length: 12 residues. From germline, CDR1 is SGHTA and CDR2 FQGNSA. V was pared by 5 bases and J by 8 bases, with 5 bases of the junction left unmatched. The CDR3 region has the DNA TGTGCCAGCAGCACCACAGGGGCAGGCTACACCTTC. Encoded protein: CASSTTGAGYTF.

This chain uses TRBV5-8 with TRBJ2-7; D may match TRBD1 or TRBD2 (6 bases each). Germline V gene lookup returns CDR1 SGHTS and CDR2 YDEGEE. CDR3 size: 14 residues. With 4 bases removed from V and 7 bases from J, the gap between germline ends came to 18 bases. The CDR3 region has the DNA TGTGCCAGCAGCCGGGACACGGGGGCAAGAGAGCAGTACTTC. The encoded protein is CASSRDTGAREQYF.

This clonotype was picked up a small number of times. V is TRBV29-1 and J is TRBJ1-2, with a tentative D call TRBD1 (5 bases). Per germline, CDR1 SQVTM and CDR2 ANQGSEA. The length of the CDR3 is 12 residues. V was cut by 1 base and J by 3 bases, with 6 bases left in between. The CDR3, as DNA: TGCAGCGTTGAAGTGGGGGACTATGGCTACACCTTC. It encodes CSVEVGDYGYTF. The variable domain in full, completed from reference TRBV29-1 and TRBJ1-2, reads SAVISQKPSRDICQRGTSLTIQCQVDSQVTMMFWYRQQPGQSLTLIATANQGSEATYESGFVIDKFPISRPNLTFSTLTVSNMSPEDSSIYLCSVEVGDYGYTFGSGTRLTVV.

This clonotype has only a few counts. The gene calls are TRBV11-2 and TRBJ2-7; D gene unclear. This CDR3 has 11 residues. Germline lookup yields CDR1 SGHAT and CDR2 FQNNGV. Trimming removed 5 bases at V and 4 bases at J, with 6 bases between. CDR3 in DNA: TGTGCCAGCAGCCCATATTACGAGCAGTACTTC. Protein sequence: CASSPYYEQYF.

The V gene is TRBV6-5, the J gene TRBJ1-4; D not certain. This CDR3 has 15 amino acids. Trimming cost V 2 bases and J 3 bases, with 10 bases left between them. CDR1 and CDR2 from the germline V gene are MNHEY and SVGAGI. The CDR3 nucleotides are TGTGCCAGCAGTTACAACGGCAGAGCTAATGAAAAACTGTTTTTT. Translating gives CASSYNGRANEKLFF.

The rearrangement uses TRBV7-2 and TRBJ2-1; 13 positions agree with TRBD2. The CDR3 length is 16 residues. Germline V CDR1 and CDR2: SGHTA, FQGNSA. Losses at the gene ends were 6 bases for V and 7 bases for J; bases not matched to a gene: 9. The CDR3, as DNA: TGTGCCAGCAGGCTTACTAGCGGGAGGGGCCTGAATGAGCAGTTCTTC. Translating it yields CASRLTSGRGLNEQFF.

This clonotype has more than one count but fewer than ten. The chain couples TRBV18 to TRBJ1-2; maybe TRBD1 (6 bases). The CDR3 totals 16 residues. CDR1 and CDR2 (germline): KGHSH, LQKENI. V was cut by 6 bases and J by 5 bases, with 22 bases left in between. The CDR3 DNA follows: TGTGCCAGCTCGACCCTAACCGACAGGTCGCTATATGGCTACACCTTC. Translated, it gives CASSTLTDRSLYGYTF.

This clonotype showed up just a few times. CDR3 protein: CSAEYGTAEDEQFF. DNA of the CDR3: TGCAGTGCTGAATATGGGACAGCAGAAGATGAGCAGTTCTTC. This chain links TRBV20-1 with TRBJ2-1; 7 positions agree with TRBD1. In germline, CDR1 is DFQATT, CDR2 SNEGSKA (reference sequence). The V gene end was trimmed by 5 bases and the J gene end by 8 bases; junction bases not matched to a gene: 12. This CDR3 contains 14 residues.

This clonotype was seen a few times. The chain employs TRBV5-1 and TRBJ2-7; possibly TRBD2 for D (6 bases). The CDR3 length is 14 residues. The germline CDR1 and CDR2 sequences are SGHRS and YFSETQ. V was pared by 2 bases and J by 7 bases, with 16 bases between. The CDR3 here is CASSFTAGTPEQYF. DNA of the CDR3: TGCGCCAGCAGCTTTACCGCCGGGACTCCAGAGCAGTACTTC.

The V call is TRBV18, the J call TRBJ2-7; weak D call: TRBD2 (6 bases). The CDR3 runs to 14 residues. V lost 3 bases to trimming and J lost 2 bases, with 11 bases between them. CDR1 and CDR2 (germline): KGHSH, LQKENI. In DNA, the CDR3 is TGTGCCAGCTCACCGGGGGGTGGACCCTACGAGCAGTACTTC. This translates into CASSPGGGPYEQYF.

This clonotype showed up just a few times. At one boundary the junction diverges from the germline segment, which might be a read error. The chain uses TRBV12-3 or TRBV12-4 and TRBJ2-1; tentatively, D is TRBD2 (5 bases). The CDR3 runs 15 residues. The CDR3, as DNA: TGTGCCAGCACCTTAGCCGGAGGCCTTTCAACTATGGGGATCTTC. Translating gives CASTLAGGLSTMGIF.

In its sample, this clonotype was seen a few times. V is TRBV12-3 or TRBV12-4 and J is TRBJ2-5; 7 bases are shared with TRBD1. Germline trimming cut 8 bases from V and 4 bases from J; bases unmatched to any gene: 10. The CDR3 runs 14 residues. CDR3 in amino acids: CASRNGQDGETQYF. CDR3 bases: TGTGCCAGCCGAAACGGACAGGATGGAGAGACCCAGTACTTC.

This chain joins TRBV20-1 and TRBJ1-5, with D possibly matching TRBD1 (6 bases). This CDR3 is built from 15 residues. Germline V gene data show CDR1 as DFQATT and CDR2 as SNEGSKA (reference sequence). V lost 3 bases and J lost 6, with 18 bases in between. The CDR3 sequence: CSASPSRGTRQPQHF. The CDR3 nucleotides read TGCAGTGCTAGTCCTAGCAGGGGAACCCGTCAGCCCCAGCATTTT.

This clonotype was counted only a few times. This chain connects TRBV7-9 to TRBJ2-7; D gene uncertain. CDR3 length equals 15 residues. Germline V gene lookup returns CDR1 SEHNR and CDR2 FQNEAQ (reference sequence). V shed 5 bases and J shed 4 bases, with 18 bases lying between them. This CDR3 is CASSPLSPGPYEQYF. The CDR3 DNA is TGTGCCAGCAGCCCCCTCAGTCCAGGACCGTACGAGCAGTACTTC.

This clonotype occurred many times. The chain links TRBV7-2 to TRBJ1-1; D unresolved. Germline assignment: CDR1 SGHTA and CDR2 FQGNSA. V was shortened by 0 bases and J by 1 base, with 3 bases between the two germline ends. This CDR3 has 13 residues. This CDR3 reads CASSLAENTEAFF. The DNA for the CDR3 is TGTGCCAGCAGCTTAGCGGAGAACACTGAAGCTTTCTTT.

V gene TRBV12-3 or TRBV12-4 combines with J gene TRBJ1-5; D ambiguous. V was pared by 1 base and J by 0 bases, with 7 bases between. The CDR3 covers 15 residues. CDR3 protein: CASSLGLYSNQPQHF. The CDR3 DNA follows: TGTGCCAGCAGTTTAGGGTTGTATAGCAATCAGCCCCAGCATTTT.

There are a few counts of this clonotype. The chain carries TRBV7-3 and TRBJ2-5, with 7 bases aligning to TRBD1. The CDR3 loop spans 15 amino acids. V shed 0 bases and J 2 bases; nucleotides not matched to a gene: 3. The germline CDR1 and CDR2 sequences are SGHTA and FQGTGA. The CDR3 here is CASSLTGTEQETQYF. CDR3 DNA: TGTGCCAGCAGCTTAACCGGGACAGAGCAAGAGACCCAGTACTTC.

The chain combines TRBV7-2 with TRBJ2-7; D might be TRBD1 (5 bases). The V end was cut by 0 bases, the J end by 2 bases, with 11 bases between. Germline assignment: CDR1 SGHTA and CDR2 FQGNSA. The CDR3 is 15 amino acids. CDR3 nucleotides: TGTGCCAGCAGCTTAGCAGGGGTCCAAACCTACGAGCAGTACTTC. This translates into CASSLAGVQTYEQYF.

This chain connects TRBV12-3 or TRBV12-4 to TRBJ2-5, with TRBD1 identical over 10 bases. J gave up 2 bases and V 5 bases, and 5 bases lay outside the gene matches. This CDR3 region has 15 residues. The CDR3 protein is CASSRTGGRQETQYF. The CDR3 coding sequence is TGTGCCAGCAGTCGGACAGGGGGACGGCAAGAGACCCAGTACTTC.

This clonotype occurred a few times. The chain uses TRBV3-1 and TRBJ2-5; 7 positions agree with TRBD2. V lost 0 bases and J lost 5; bases outside the gene matches: 15. The germline CDR1 and CDR2 sequences are LGHDT and YNNKEL (reference sequence). The CDR3 contains 18 residues. The CDR3 spells CASSQDPGRASVEETQYF. In nucleotides, the CDR3 is TGTGCCAGCAGCCAAGATCCTGGGAGGGCTAGCGTCGAGGAGACCCAGTACTTC.

This chain links TRBV20-1 with TRBJ2-5; TRBD2 agrees at 8 bases. The CDR3 spans 15 residues. V gave up 6 bases and J gave up 3 bases; unmatched junction bases: 12. The germline gives CDR1 DFQATT, CDR2 SNEGSKA (reference sequence). The CDR3 coding sequence is TGCAGTGCGGTATTAGTAGGGCGGGGGGAAGAGACCCAGTACTTC. Its translation is CSAVLVGRGEETQYF.

The sample holds a few counts of this clonotype. This chain links TRBV7-8 with TRBJ2-5; TRBD2 aligns across 9 bases. This CDR3 spans 15 amino acids. The germline V gene has CDR1 SGHVS and CDR2 FQNEAQ. V lost 6 bases to trimming and J lost 2 bases; unmatched junction nucleotides: 7. In DNA form, the CDR3 reads TGTGCCAGCAGATCAGGGACTAGCAGACAAGAGACCCAGTACTTC. Translation: CASRSGTSRQETQYF.

This chain connects TRBV7-2 to TRBJ2-7; tentative D call: TRBD2 (5 bases). This CDR3 is 14 amino acids long. With 5 bases removed from V and 5 bases from J, the gap between germline ends came to 16 bases. Germline V gene lookup returns CDR1 SGHTA and CDR2 FQGNSA. CDR3 sequence: CASSPRSGWHEQYF. The DNA for the CDR3 is TGTGCCAGCAGCCCCCGGTCGGGGTGGCACGAGCAGTACTTC.

CDR3 residues: CASSLVAELNEQFF. The DNA of the CDR3 is TGTGCCAGCAGCTTAGTTGCGGAGCTGAATGAGCAGTTCTTC. The J gene is TRBJ2-1, the V gene TRBV11-3; D is unresolved. V shed 1 base and J shed 7 bases, with 11 bases lying between them. CDR3 length: 14 amino acids. Germline V gene data show CDR1 as SGHNT and CDR2 as YENEEA.

J is TRBJ1-3 and V is TRBV28; possibly TRBD1 for D (6 bases). Germline lookup yields CDR1 MDHEN and CDR2 SYDVKM. Trimming removed 6 bases at V and 0 bases at J, with 12 bases between. CDR3 length: 15 amino acids. The CDR3 loop is CASRGDRHSGNTIYF. CDR3 DNA: TGTGCCAGCAGGGGAGACAGGCACTCTGGAAACACCATATATTTT.

In its sample, this clonotype was seen a few times. This chain uses TRBV15 with TRBJ2-7; D gene ambiguous. This CDR3 has 14 amino acids. CDR1 is LNHNV and CDR2 is YYDKDF in the germline V gene (reference sequence). V was shortened by 4 bases and J by 2 bases, with 12 bases between the two germline ends. CDR3 sequence: CATSIGQSAYEQYF. The CDR3 nucleotides are TGTGCCACCAGCATCGGCCAGAGTGCCTACGAGCAGTACTTC.

This clonotype was counted only a few times. V usage is TRBV7-2 and J usage is TRBJ2-3, with D unclear. Between the trimmed V and J ends, which lost 3 bases and 2 bases, there was a span of 6 bases. CDR1 and CDR2 from the germline V gene are SGHTA and FQGNSA. This CDR3 region has 13 residues. CDR3 sequence: CASSLAFTDTQYF. The CDR3 DNA sequence: TGTGCCAGCAGCTTGGCCTTCACAGATACGCAGTATTTT.

This clonotype has a handful of counts. The chain uses TRBV5-5 and TRBJ2-7; D is perhaps TRBD2 (6 bases). There are 16 residues in the CDR3. V lost 4 bases, J lost 4 bases, and 21 bases lay in between. Germline V lookup: CDR1 SGHKS, CDR2 YYEKEE (reference sequence). As DNA, the CDR3 is TGTGCCAGCAGCATCCCGGTGGGGCGGGGATCTTACGAGCAGTACTTC. It specifies CASSIPVGRGSYEQYF.

This clonotype was recorded a few times. The V and J genes are TRBV27 and TRBJ1-2; 10 positions agree with TRBD1. The length of the CDR3 is 15 residues. The germline CDR1 and CDR2 sequences are MNHEY and SMNVEV (reference sequence). J lost 8 bases, V lost 5 bases, and 11 bases had no gene match. The CDR3 nucleotides are TGTGCCAGCAGTCTCGCAGGACAGGGGGTCGGCGGCTACACCTTC. Translating gives CASSLAGQGVGGYTF.

This clonotype was seen more than once but under ten times. The rearrangement joins TRBV29-1 to TRBJ1-2; perhaps TRBD1 as D (5 bases). Germline CDR1 SQVTM, CDR2 ANQGSEA. V lost 4 bases and J lost 2, with 5 bases in between. CDR3 length: 11 amino acids. The CDR3 DNA follows: TGCAGCGTTGGGGACAACTATGGCTACACCTTC. Its translation: CSVGDNYGYTF.

The rearrangement links TRBV5-1 to TRBJ2-3, with D possibly being TRBD1 (5 bases). CDR1 and CDR2 from the germline V gene are SGHRS and YFSETQ. Trimming took 10 bases from V and 2 from J, leaving 20 bases between them. CDR3 length: 15 residues. CDR3 nucleotide sequence: TGCGCCGGAACAAAAACAGGCGCCCCCACAGATACGCAGTATTTT. Amino acids: CAGTKTGAPTDTQYF.